Sequencing of this T cell receptor (beta chain) was carried out in a study of T cell clonality in common variable immunodeficiency. This clone was counted many times. Its target is unknown. The read terminates 3 residues before the CDR3 end, so the remaining end is supplied by the germline J gene. Only in-frame clones appear in the TCRdb table, and some are missing; sequencing was by immunoSEQ multiplex PCR. This sample includes roughly 28,000 clones with no singletons; its ten biggest clones take up about 13%. General study findings and limits: CVID subjects shared fewer TCRbeta clones than healthy controls did.

Losses at the gene ends were 10 bases for V and 1 base for J; bases not matched to a gene: 16. The germline V gene has CDR1 SGDLS and CDR2 YYNGEE. This CDR3 comprises 16 residues. Both groups were predominantly of Caucasian heritage. V and J are TRBV9 and TRBJ1-2, with 7 bases that match TRBD1. This TCR came from a person aged 18 to 75 in good health. Sequenced input: peripheral blood mononuclear cells. CDR3 DNA (partial): TGTGCCGGCAACATCACAGGGGAAACCTTTAACTATGGC. Translating it yields CAGNITGETFNYG. The full CDR3 is CAGNITGETFNYGYTF.